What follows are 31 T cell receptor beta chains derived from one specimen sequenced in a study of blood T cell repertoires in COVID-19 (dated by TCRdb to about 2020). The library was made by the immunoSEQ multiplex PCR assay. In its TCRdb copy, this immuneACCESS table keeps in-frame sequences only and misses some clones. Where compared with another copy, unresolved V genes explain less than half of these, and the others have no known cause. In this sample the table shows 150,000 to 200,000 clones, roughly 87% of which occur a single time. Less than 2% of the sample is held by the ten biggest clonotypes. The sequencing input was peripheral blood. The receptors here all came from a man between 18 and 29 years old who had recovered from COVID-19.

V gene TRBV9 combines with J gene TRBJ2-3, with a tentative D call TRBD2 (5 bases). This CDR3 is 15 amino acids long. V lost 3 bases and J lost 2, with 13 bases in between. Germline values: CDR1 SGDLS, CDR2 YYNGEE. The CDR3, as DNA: TGTGCCAGCAGCGATAGCGCCAGAGTCACAGATACGCAGTATTTT. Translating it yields CASSDSARVTDTQYF.

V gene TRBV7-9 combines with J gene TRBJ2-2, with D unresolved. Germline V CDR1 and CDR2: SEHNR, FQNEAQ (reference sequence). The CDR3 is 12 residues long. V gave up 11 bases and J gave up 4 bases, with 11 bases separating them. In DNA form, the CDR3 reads TGTGCCTCTTCAGCGTTCACCGGGGAGCTGTTTTTT. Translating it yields CASSAFTGELFF.

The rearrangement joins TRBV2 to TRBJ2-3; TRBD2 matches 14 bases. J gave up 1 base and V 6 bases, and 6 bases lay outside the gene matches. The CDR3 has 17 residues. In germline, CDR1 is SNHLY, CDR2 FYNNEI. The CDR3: CASRFPTSGRGTDTQYF. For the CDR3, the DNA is TGTGCCAGCAGATTCCCGACTAGCGGGAGGGGCACAGATACGCAGTATTTT.

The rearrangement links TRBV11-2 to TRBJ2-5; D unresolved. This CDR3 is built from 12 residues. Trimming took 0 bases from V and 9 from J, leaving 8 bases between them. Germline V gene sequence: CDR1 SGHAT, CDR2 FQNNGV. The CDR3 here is CASSLDKSPQYF. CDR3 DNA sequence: TGTGCCAGCAGCTTAGATAAATCCCCCCAGTACTTC.

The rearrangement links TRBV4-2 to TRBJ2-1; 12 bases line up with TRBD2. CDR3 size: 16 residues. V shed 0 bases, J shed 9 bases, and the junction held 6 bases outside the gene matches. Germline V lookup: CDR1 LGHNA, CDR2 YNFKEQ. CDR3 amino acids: CASSQESLAGGREQFF. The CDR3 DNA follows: TGTGCCAGCAGCCAAGAGAGCCTAGCGGGGGGGCGTGAGCAGTTCTTC.

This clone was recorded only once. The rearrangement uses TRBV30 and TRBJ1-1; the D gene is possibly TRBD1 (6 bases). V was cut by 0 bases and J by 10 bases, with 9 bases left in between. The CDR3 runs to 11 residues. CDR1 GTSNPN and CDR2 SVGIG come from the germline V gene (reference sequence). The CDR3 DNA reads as TGTGCCTGGAGTGTGGGAGGGGGAGCTTTCTTT. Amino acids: CAWSVGGGAFF.

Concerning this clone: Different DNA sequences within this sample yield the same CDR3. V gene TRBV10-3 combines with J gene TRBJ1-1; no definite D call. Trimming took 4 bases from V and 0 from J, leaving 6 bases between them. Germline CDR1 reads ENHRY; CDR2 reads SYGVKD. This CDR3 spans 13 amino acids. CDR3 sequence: CAISAGLNTEAFF. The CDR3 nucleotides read TGTGCCATCAGTGCAGGTTTGAACACTGAAGCTTTCTTT.

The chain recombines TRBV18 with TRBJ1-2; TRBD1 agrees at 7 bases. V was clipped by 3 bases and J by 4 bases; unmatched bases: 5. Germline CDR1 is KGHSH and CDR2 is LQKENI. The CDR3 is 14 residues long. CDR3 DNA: TGTGCCAGCTCACCTGGTGCAGGGGGCTATGGCTACACCTTC. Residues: CASSPGAGGYGYTF.

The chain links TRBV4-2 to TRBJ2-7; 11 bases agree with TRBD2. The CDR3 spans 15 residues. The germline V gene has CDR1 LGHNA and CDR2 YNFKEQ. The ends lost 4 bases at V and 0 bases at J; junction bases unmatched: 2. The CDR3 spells CASSLGTSGSYEQYF. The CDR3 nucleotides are TGTGCCAGCAGCCTTGGGACTAGCGGCTCCTACGAGCAGTACTTC.

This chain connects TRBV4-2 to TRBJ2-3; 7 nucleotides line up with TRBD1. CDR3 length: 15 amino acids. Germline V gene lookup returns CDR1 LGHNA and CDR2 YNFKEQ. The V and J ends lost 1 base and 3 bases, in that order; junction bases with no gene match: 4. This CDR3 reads CASSQVTGATDTQYF. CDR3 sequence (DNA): TGTGCCAGCAGCCAAGTCACAGGGGCAACAGATACGCAGTATTTT.

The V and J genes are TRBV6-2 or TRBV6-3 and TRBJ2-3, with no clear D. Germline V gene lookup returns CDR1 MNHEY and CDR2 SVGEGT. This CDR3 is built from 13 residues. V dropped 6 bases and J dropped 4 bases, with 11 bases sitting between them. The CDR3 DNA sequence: TGTGCCAGCAGCTTCGCTACGTCAGATACGCAGTATTTT. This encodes CASSFATSDTQYF.

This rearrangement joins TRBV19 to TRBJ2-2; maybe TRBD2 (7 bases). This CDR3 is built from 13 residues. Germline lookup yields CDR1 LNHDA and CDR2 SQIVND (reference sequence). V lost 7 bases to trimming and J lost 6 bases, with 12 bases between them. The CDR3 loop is CASTGGQPGELFF. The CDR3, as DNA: TGTGCCAGTACGGGGGGCCAGCCCGGGGAGCTGTTTTTT. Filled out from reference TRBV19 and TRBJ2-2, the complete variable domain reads DGGITQSPKYLFRKEGQNVTLSCEQNLNHDAMYWYRQDPGQGLRLIYYSQIVNDFQKGDIAEGYSVSREKKESFPLTVTSAQKNPTAFYLCASTGGQPGELFFGEGSRLTVL.

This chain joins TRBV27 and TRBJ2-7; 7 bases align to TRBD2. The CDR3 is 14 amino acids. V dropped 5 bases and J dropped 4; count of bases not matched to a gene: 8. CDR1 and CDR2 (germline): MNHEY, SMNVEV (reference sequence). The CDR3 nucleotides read TGTGCCAGCAGTCGGTCCCAGGGAGGGTACGAGCAGTACTTC. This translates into CASSRSQGGYEQYF.

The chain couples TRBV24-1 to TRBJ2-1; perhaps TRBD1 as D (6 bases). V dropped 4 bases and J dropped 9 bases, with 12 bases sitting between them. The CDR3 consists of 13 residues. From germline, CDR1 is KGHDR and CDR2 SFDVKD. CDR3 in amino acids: CATSDDRSGEQFF. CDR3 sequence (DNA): TGTGCCACCAGTGACGACAGGTCAGGTGAGCAGTTCTTC.

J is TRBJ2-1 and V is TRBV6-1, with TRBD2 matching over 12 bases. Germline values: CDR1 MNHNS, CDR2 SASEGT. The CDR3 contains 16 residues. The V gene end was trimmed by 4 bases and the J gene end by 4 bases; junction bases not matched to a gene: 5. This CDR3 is CASSATSGSPYNEQFF. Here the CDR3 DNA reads TGTGCCAGCAGTGCGACTAGCGGGAGCCCTTACAATGAGCAGTTCTTC.

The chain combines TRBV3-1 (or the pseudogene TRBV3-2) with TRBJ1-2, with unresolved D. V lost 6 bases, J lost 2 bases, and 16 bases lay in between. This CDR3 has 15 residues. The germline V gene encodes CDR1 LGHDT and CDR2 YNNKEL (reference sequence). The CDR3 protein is CASSTWEVKNYGYTF. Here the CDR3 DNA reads TGTGCCAGCAGTACGTGGGAGGTAAAGAACTATGGCTACACCTTC.

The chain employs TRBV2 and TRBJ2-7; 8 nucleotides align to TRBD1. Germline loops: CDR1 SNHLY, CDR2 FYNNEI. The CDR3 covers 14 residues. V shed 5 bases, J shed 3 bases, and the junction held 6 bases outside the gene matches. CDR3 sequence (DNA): TGTGCCAGCAGTCGCCTAGGACAGGGCTACGAGCAGTACTTC. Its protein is CASSRLGQGYEQYF.

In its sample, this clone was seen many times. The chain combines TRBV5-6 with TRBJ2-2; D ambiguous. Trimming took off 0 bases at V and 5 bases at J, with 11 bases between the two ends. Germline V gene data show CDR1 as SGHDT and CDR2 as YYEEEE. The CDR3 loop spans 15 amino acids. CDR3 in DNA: TGTGCCAGCAGCTTGGCCGAGCTAGGTACCGGGGAGCTGTTTTTT. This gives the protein CASSLAELGTGELFF.

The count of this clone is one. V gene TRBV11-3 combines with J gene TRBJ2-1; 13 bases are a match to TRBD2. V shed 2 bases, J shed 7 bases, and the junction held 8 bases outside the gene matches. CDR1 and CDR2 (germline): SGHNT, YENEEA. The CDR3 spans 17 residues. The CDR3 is CASSLNSGTSGINEQFF. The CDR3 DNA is TGTGCCAGCAGCTTAAACTCGGGGACTAGCGGGATAAATGAGCAGTTCTTC.

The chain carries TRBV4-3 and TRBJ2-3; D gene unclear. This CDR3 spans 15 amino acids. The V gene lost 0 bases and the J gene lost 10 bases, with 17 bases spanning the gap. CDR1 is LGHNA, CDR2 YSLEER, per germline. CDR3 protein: CASSQDPSSPLAQYF. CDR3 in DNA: TGCGCCAGCAGCCAAGATCCTAGTAGCCCACTGGCGCAGTATTTT.

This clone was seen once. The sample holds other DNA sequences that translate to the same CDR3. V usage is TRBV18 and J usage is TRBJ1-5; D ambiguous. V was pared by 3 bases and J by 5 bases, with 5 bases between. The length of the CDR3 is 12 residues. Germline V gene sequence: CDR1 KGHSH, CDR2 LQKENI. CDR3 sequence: CASSPGDQPQHF. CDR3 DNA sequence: TGTGCCAGCTCACCCGGGGATCAGCCCCAGCATTTT.

The chain's CDR3 is CASSASGTGGTGELFF. Here the CDR3 DNA reads TGTGCCAGCAGCGCTTCCGGGACAGGGGGGACCGGGGAGCTGTTTTTT. V and J are TRBV7-9 and TRBJ2-2; 11 nucleotides align to TRBD1. CDR3 length: 16 amino acids. CDR1 is SEHNR, CDR2 FQNEAQ, per germline (reference sequence). The junction had 7 bases not matched to a gene; V was cut back by 5 bases and J by 5 bases.

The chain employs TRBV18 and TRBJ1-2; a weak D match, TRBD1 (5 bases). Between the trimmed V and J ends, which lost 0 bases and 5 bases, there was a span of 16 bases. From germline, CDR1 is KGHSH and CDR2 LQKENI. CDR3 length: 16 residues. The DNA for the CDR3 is TGTGCCAGCTCACCACCGGGAAAGGGGCGCGAGTATGGCTACACCTTC. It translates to CASSPPGKGREYGYTF.

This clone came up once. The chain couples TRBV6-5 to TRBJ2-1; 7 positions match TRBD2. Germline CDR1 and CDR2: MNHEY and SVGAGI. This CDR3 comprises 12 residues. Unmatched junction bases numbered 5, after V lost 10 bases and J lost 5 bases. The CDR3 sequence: CATRDYHNEQFF. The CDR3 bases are TGTGCCACGCGGGACTATCACAATGAGCAGTTCTTC.

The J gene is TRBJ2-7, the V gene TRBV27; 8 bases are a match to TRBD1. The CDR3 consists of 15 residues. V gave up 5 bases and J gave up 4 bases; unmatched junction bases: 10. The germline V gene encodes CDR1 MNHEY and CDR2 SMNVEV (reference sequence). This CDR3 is CASSPRDRKGYEQYF. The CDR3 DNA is TGTGCCAGCAGTCCCCGGGACAGGAAAGGTTACGAGCAGTACTTC.

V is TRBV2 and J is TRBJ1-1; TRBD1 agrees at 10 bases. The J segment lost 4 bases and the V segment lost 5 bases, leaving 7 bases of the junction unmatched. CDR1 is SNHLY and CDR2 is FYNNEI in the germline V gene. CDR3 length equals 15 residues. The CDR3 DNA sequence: TGTGCCAGCAGTCGACAGGGGGCATTGGGCACTGAAGCTTTCTTT. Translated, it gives CASSRQGALGTEAFF.

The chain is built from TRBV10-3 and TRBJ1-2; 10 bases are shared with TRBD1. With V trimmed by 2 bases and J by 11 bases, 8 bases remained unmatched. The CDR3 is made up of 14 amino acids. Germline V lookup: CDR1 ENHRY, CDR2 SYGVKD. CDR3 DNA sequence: TGTGCCATCAGTGAGGGGGGGGACAGGGGCTTTTACACCTTC. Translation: CAISEGGDRGFYTF.

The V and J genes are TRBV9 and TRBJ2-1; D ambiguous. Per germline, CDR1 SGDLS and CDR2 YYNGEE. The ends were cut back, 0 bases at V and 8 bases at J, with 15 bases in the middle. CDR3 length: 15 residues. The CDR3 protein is CASSVASAGRDEQFF. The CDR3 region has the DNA TGTGCCAGCAGCGTAGCCAGCGCCGGCCGGGATGAGCAGTTCTTC.

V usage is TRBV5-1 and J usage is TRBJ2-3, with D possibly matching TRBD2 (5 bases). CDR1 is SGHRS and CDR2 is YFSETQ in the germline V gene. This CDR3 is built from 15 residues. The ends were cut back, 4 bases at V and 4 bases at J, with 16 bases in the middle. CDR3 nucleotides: TGCGCCAGCAGCCAGTATCAAGGGCGGGCAGATACGCAGTATTTT. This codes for CASSQYQGRADTQYF.

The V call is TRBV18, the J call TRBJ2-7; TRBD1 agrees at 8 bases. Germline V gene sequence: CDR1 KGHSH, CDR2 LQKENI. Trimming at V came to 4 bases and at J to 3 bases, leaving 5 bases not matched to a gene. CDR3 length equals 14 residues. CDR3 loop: CASSREQGGYEQYF. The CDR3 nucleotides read TGTGCCAGCTCACGTGAACAGGGGGGCTACGAGCAGTACTTC.

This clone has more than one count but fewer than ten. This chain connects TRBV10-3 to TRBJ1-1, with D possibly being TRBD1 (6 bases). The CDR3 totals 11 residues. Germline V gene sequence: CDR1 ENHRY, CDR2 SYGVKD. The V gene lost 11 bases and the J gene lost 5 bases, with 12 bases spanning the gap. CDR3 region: CASQGSTEAFF. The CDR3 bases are TGTGCCTCACAGGGTTCAACTGAAGCTTTCTTT.